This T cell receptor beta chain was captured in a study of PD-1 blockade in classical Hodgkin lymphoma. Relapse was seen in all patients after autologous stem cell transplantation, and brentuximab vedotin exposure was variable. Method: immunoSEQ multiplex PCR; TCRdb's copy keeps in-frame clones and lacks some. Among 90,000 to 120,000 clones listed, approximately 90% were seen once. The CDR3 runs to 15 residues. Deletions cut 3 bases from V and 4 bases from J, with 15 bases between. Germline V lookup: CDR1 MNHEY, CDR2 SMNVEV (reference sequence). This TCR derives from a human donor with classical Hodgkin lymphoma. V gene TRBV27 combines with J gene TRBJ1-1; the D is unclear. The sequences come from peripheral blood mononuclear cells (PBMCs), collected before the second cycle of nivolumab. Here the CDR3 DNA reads TGTGCCAGCAGTTTTCGTTACAGAGGTGGCACTGAAGCTTTCTTT. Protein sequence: CASSFRYRGGTEAFF.